The 13 T cell receptor beta chains below were found in one sample sequenced in a study of cytomegalovirus exposure and HLA in healthy donors. The PCR was carried out with 60 Vbeta primers and 13 Jbeta primers. Clones were read by immunoSEQ multiplex PCR, and TCRdb kept only the in-frame ones, dropping some. This table has about 18,000 clones, roughly 70% appearing once. The sequenced sample consisted of PBMCs. Receptors were obtained from a young man in good health and CMV-seronegative.

Here the CDR3 reads CASSPRAQGGNTEAFF. CDR3 in DNA: TGTGCCAGCAGTCCAAGGGCGCAGGGCGGGAACACTGAAGCTTTCTTT. The chain uses TRBV2 and TRBJ1-1, with D perhaps TRBD1 (5 bases). Trimming pared 5 bases from V and 1 base from J, leaving 17 bases between. Germline lookup yields CDR1 SNHLY and CDR2 FYNNEI. The CDR3 consists of 16 residues.

This clone was seen just once. V usage is TRBV4-1 and J usage is TRBJ2-7, with D possibly being TRBD1 (7 bases). CDR3 size: 17 residues. The germline V and J ends were trimmed by 0 bases and 0 bases, with 15 bases remaining between them. CDR1 and CDR2 (germline): MGHRA, YSYEKL. CDR3: CASSQEDLRGVSYEQYF. DNA for the CDR3: TGCGCCAGCAGCCAAGAGGATCTCAGGGGGGTCTCCTACGAGCAGTACTTC.

The V and J genes are TRBV6-1 and TRBJ1-2; 8 nucleotides line up with TRBD1. The trim removed 6 bases at V and 3 bases at J, leaving 9 bases unmatched. CDR1 MNHNS and CDR2 SASEGT come from the germline V gene. This CDR3 spans 15 amino acids. As DNA, the CDR3 is TGTGCCAGCAGGGGAGAGACAGGGGTGGACTATGGCTACACCTTC. Its translation: CASRGETGVDYGYTF.

The chain carries TRBV5-1 and TRBJ1-2, with TRBD1 matching 7 bases. V trimming: 0 bases; J trimming: 7 bases; junction bases outside the gene matches: 3. Germline V gene sequence: CDR1 SGHRS, CDR2 YFSETQ. The CDR3 is 13 residues long. The CDR3 bases are TGCGCCAGCAGCTTGGAAGGGGGCCTTGGCTACACCTTC. Residues: CASSLEGGLGYTF.

The rearrangement joins TRBV2 to TRBJ1-4; no clear D gene. The germline V gene encodes CDR1 SNHLY and CDR2 FYNNEI. Trimming stripped 6 bases from V and 4 bases from J, with 6 bases between. The CDR3 spans 12 residues. CDR3 amino acids: CASSYNNEKLFF. CDR3 DNA sequence: TGTGCCAGCAGCTATAATAATGAAAAACTGTTTTTT.

J is TRBJ2-5 and V is TRBV30, with TRBD2 matching over 9 bases. The germline CDR1 and CDR2 sequences are GTSNPN and SVGIG (reference sequence). With 0 bases clipped from V and 4 bases from J, the junction kept 9 bases outside the gene matches. The CDR3 contains 16 residues. This CDR3 is CAWSVAWRGGRETQYF. In DNA form, the CDR3 reads TGTGCCTGGAGTGTAGCTTGGCGGGGGGGCCGAGAGACCCAGTACTTC.

This clone was detected only a few times. The V and J genes are TRBV2 and TRBJ1-1; 8 positions match TRBD1. The J segment lost 1 base and the V segment lost 4 bases, leaving 11 bases of the junction unmatched. The CDR3 is made up of 17 amino acids. In germline, CDR1 is SNHLY, CDR2 FYNNEI. The CDR3 DNA is TGTGCCAGCAGTGGTCCAGGGGGCTCAGTGTCGAACACTGAAGCTTTCTTT. Its translation is CASSGPGGSVSNTEAFF.

The rearrangement uses TRBV2 and TRBJ1-1; TRBD1 agrees at 9 bases. Germline V CDR1 and CDR2: SNHLY, FYNNEI. After removal of 4 bases from V and 3 bases from J, the junction contained 3 bases not matched to a gene. The CDR3 totals 14 residues. The CDR3 coding sequence is TGTGCCAGCAGTGGGGACAGGGTAGACACTGAAGCTTTCTTT. Its translation: CASSGDRVDTEAFF.

This clone was counted between two and nine times. The chain links TRBV5-1 to TRBJ2-3; D not certain. V gave up 3 bases and J gave up 0 bases, with 5 bases separating them. CDR3 length: 13 amino acids. Germline CDR1 SGHRS, CDR2 YFSETQ. The DNA for the CDR3 is TGCGCCAGCAGCTCACACAGCACAGATACGCAGTATTTT. Amino acid sequence: CASSSHSTDTQYF.

This chain links TRBV25-1 with TRBJ1-1; D remains unclear. Germline CDR1 and CDR2: MGHDK and SYGVNS. Trimming removed 4 bases from V and 1 base from J, with 4 bases in between. The CDR3 loop spans 12 amino acids. CDR3 in amino acids: CASSAGNTEAFF. The CDR3 coding sequence is TGTGCCAGCAGTGCAGGGAACACTGAAGCTTTCTTT.

This sequence joins TRBV29-1 and TRBJ2-7, with TRBD1 matching 7 bases. Per the germline V gene, CDR1 is SQVTM and CDR2 is ANQGSEA. Germline trimming cut 4 bases from V and 1 base from J; bases unmatched to any gene: 7. This CDR3 has 14 amino acids. For the CDR3, the DNA is TGCAGCGTTGTGTTTGAGGGACAGTCCTACGAGCAGTACTTC. Protein: CSVVFEGQSYEQYF.

V usage is TRBV30 and J usage is TRBJ1-2; no firm D call. V was trimmed by 0 bases and J by 8 bases, leaving 7 bases between them. CDR3 length: 11 residues. Germline assignment: CDR1 GTSNPN and CDR2 SVGIG (reference sequence). CDR3: CAWSVTLGYTF. The CDR3 coding sequence is TGTGCCTGGAGTGTAACCCTAGGCTACACCTTC.

This clone turned up a few times. The V and J genes are TRBV19 and TRBJ2-7; TRBD1 matches at 9 bases. Germline CDR1 and CDR2: LNHDA and SQIVND (reference sequence). CDR3 length: 14 amino acids. With 5 bases clipped from V and 4 bases from J, the junction kept 6 bases outside the gene matches. The CDR3 DNA sequence: TGTGCCAGTAGTGTCGGACAGGGGTATTACGAGCAGTACTTC. Translating it yields CASSVGQGYYEQYF.